The present TCR beta chain was sequenced within a study of T-cell reconstitution after alpha-beta-depleted transplantation in children. Deletions cut 4 bases from V and 2 bases from J, with 15 bases between. This CDR3 region has 15 residues. Preparation of the TCRbeta library was carried out with unique molecular identifiers. TCRdb redid the calling of the PCR reads with MiXCR, one entry per CDR3 protein. The table has roughly 400,000 distinct CDR3 sequences, around 21% seen once. This clonotype has a handful of counts. The clonotype originates from a human donor who donated a stem cell graft to a child with acute myeloid leukemia. The chain employs TRBV12-3 or TRBV12-4 and TRBJ2-7, with TRBD1 as a possible D gene (5 bases). The sequenced sample was PBMCs from the stem cell graft donor, obtained from the stem cell graft. This chain's CDR3 is CASSSYPTDAYEQYF. DNA for the CDR3: TGTGCCAGCAGTTCCTACCCGACAGACGCCTACGAGCAGTACTTC.